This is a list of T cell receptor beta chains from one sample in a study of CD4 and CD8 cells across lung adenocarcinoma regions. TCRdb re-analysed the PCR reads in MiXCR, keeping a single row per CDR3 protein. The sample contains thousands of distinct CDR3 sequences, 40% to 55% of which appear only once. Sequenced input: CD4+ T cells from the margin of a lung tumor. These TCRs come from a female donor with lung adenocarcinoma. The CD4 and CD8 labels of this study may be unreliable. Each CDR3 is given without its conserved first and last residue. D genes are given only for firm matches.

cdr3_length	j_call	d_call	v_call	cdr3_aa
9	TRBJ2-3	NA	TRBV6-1	GSSDLDTQY
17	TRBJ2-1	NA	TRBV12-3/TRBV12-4	ASSFGSGGDQRGNNEQF
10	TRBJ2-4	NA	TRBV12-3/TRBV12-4	ASSLEGAEQY
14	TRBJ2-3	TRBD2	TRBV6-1	ASSDPRERSTNTQY
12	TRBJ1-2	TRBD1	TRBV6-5	ASSSTGDLLGYT
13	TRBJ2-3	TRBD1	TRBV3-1	ASSPTGTGADTQY
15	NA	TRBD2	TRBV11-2	ASSSPIIAGTTWEQY
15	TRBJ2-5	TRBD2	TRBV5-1	ASSLGLAGGRGGEQY
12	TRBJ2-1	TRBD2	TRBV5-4	ASSSGRAHNEQF
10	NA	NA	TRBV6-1	ASRTGAYEQY
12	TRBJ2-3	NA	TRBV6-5	ASSYRTSSHTQY
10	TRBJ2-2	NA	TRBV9	ASSAQAGELF
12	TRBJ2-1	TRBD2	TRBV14	ASRAGGGYNEQF
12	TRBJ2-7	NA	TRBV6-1	ASLGALSSYEQY
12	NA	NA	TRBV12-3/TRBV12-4	ASSSLMDKDTQY
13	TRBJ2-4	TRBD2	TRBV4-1	ASSQPSSGGNIQY
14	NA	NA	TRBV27	ASSLRGVRALNEQY
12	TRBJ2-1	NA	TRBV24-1	ATSEGTRLQGQF
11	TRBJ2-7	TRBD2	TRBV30	AWTTSGTYEQY
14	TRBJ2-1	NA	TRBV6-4	ASSDSQRGPSNEQF
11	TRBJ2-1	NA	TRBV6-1	ASSEATHNEQF
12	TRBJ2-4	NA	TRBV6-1	ASSLGTAKNIQY
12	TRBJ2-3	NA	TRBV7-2	ASSLSRVTDTQY
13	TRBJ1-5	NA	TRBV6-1	ASKSTGSGNQPQH
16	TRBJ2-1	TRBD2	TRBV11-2	ASSLVPVTSGSQSEQF
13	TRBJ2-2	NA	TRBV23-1	ASSREERNTGELF
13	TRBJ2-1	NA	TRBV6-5	ASSLGAGGRYEQF
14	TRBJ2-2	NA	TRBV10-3	AISESRAGRTGELF
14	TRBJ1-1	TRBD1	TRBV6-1	ASSSRGQGWNTEAF
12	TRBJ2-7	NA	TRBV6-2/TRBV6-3	ASSFDDGAYEQY
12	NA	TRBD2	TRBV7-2	ASSLTGTKGTQY
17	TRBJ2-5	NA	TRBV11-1	RRGLWGGRGGRAQETQY
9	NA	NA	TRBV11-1	ASSLTETQY
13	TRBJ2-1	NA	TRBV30	AWRRQSISYNEQF
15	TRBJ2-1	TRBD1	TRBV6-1	ASSEDRQGFFTETQF
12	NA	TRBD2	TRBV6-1	ASRSRLAGAEQY
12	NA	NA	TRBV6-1	ASSVGPEGDEQY
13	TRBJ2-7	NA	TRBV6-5	ASSYVGSNEYEQY
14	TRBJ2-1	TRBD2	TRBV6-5	ASSFSGTSGRSEQF
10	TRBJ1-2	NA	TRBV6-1	ASSQDRFDYT
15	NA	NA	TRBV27	ASSLLNRAGSLYEQY
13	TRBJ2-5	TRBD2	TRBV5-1	ASSLVQAGQETQY
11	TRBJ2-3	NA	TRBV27	ASSSRHPDTQY
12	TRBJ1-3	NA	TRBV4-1	ASSQVLSGNTIY
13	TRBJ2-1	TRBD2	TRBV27	ASRPLAVSYNEQF
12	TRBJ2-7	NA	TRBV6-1	ASSGEAYSYEQY
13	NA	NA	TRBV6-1	ARGEGGRDTETQY
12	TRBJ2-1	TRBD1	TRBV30	AWDAGGLDNEQF
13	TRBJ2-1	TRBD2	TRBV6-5	ASSLLTSGMNEQF
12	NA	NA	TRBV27	ASSFRGQPKTQY
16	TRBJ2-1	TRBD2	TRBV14	ASSPGLAGGTFYNEQF
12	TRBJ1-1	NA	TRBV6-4	ASSADGLNTEAF